These T cell receptor beta chains were read from a single sample in a study of T cell responses to AZD1222 COVID-19 vaccine. Libraries were prepared by immunoSEQ multiplex PCR; TCRdb keeps only in-frame clonotypes and omits some of them. The table includes 85,000 or so clones, about 90% detected once. The source was peripheral blood, collected 28 days after the second AZD1222 dose. These receptors originate from an adult who received the AZD1222 COVID-19 vaccine. Both conserved end residues are part of each CDR3. D genes are given only for firm matches. Only part of the rows carry a size: once, few, many, or a class if the clone is expanded.

j_call clone_size d_call v_call cdr3_aa cdr3_nt
TRBJ1-1 NA TRBD1 TRBV11-3 CASINGQGATEAFF TGTGCCAGCATCAATGGACAGGGCGCCACTGAAGCTTTCTTT
TRBJ1-2 NA TRBD1 TRBV5-1 CASSLGAQGAGYGYTF TGCGCCAGCAGCTTGGGGGCCCAGGGGGCTGGCTATGGCTACACCTTC
TRBJ1-5 NA NA TRBV12-3/TRBV12-4 CASREGNQPQHF TGTGCCAGCAGAGAAGGCAATCAGCCCCAGCATTTT
TRBJ1-2 NA TRBD1 TRBV28 CASSSTGTGLYGYTF TGTGCCAGCAGTTCGACCGGGACAGGGCTCTATGGCTACACCTTC
TRBJ2-3 NA TRBD2 TRBV5-4 CASSWGIAGGRTDTQYF TGTGCCAGCAGCTGGGGGATAGCGGGGGGACGCACAGATACGCAGTATTTT
TRBJ1-1 NA NA TRBV11-2 CASSLVPGVGTEAFF TGTGCCAGCAGCTTAGTCCCGGGTGTGGGGACTGAAGCTTTCTTT
TRBJ1-2 NA NA TRBV6-5 CASSYSPGTRTF TGTGCCAGCAGTTACTCGCCCGGGACCCGCACCTTC
TRBJ2-3 few TRBD2 TRBV9 CASSVGLATDTQYF TGTGCCAGCAGCGTAGGACTAGCCACAGATACGCAGTATTTT
TRBJ1-1 once NA TRBV5-1 CASSEQENTEAFF TGCGCCAGCAGCGAACAAGAGAACACTGAAGCTTTCTTT
TRBJ1-4 NA NA TRBV28 CASSLTGTTNEKLFF TGTGCCAGCAGCCTCACCGGGACAACTAATGAAAAACTGTTTTTT
TRBJ2-7 NA TRBD2 TRBV9 CASSVELAGGLLSYEQYF TGTGCCAGCAGCGTAGAACTAGCGGGGGGGCTTTTGTCCTACGAGCAGTACTTC
TRBJ2-1 NA TRBD1 TRBV29-1 CSDRGAGNEQFF TGCAGCGACAGGGGGGCAGGTAATGAGCAGTTCTTC
TRBJ2-3 NA TRBD1 TRBV9 CASSGQGLSTDTQYF TGTGCCAGCAGCGGACAGGGTTTGAGCACAGATACGCAGTATTTT
TRBJ1-5 NA NA TRBV5-5 CASSLGDTYQPQHF TGTGCCAGCAGCTTGGGGGACACCTATCAGCCCCAGCATTTT
TRBJ1-1 NA TRBD1 TRBV11-1 CASSRGQVGNTEAFF TGTGCCAGCAGCCGAGGACAGGTGGGGAACACTGAAGCTTTCTTT
TRBJ1-1 NA NA TRBV28 CASSLVREAFF TGTGCCAGCAGTTTGGTCCGTGAAGCTTTCTTT
TRBJ1-2 NA NA TRBV3-1/TRBV3-2 CASSHGGTGGYTF TGTGCCAGCAGCCACGGGGGCACCGGAGGCTACACCTTC
TRBJ2-7 NA TRBD1 TRBV27 CASSVNRGPNYEQYF TGTGCCAGCAGTGTGAACAGGGGGCCGAACTACGAGCAGTACTTC
TRBJ1-6 NA TRBD1 TRBV6-5 CASSLDRDSPLHF TGTGCCAGCAGTCTCGACAGGGACTCACCCCTCCACTTT
TRBJ2-3 NA TRBD1 TRBV24-1 CATSDSIGQGTDTQYF TGTGCCACCAGTGACTCCATAGGACAGGGCACAGATACGCAGTATTTT
TRBJ1-1 NA NA TRBV15 CATSRDLPGNTEAFF TGTGCCACCAGCAGAGATCTCCCGGGGAACACTGAAGCTTTCTTT
TRBJ1-1 NA NA TRBV30 CAWSVPGWSNTEAFF TGTGCCTGGAGTGTACCAGGGTGGTCGAACACTGAAGCTTTCTTT
TRBJ2-1 NA TRBD2 TRBV7-3 CASSSRLAGYNEQFF TGTGCCAGCAGCTCCCGACTAGCGGGATACAATGAGCAGTTCTTC
TRBJ1-4 NA NA TRBV7-3 CASSLGSGPNEKLFF TGTGCCAGCAGCTTAGGTTCAGGGCCTAATGAAAAACTGTTTTTT
TRBJ2-3 NA TRBD2 TRBV5-8 CASSLATGGRAQYF TGTGCCAGCAGCTTGGCTACAGGCGGGAGAGCGCAGTATTTT
TRBJ2-5 NA NA TRBV15 CATSRDQGWSETQYF TGTGCCACCAGCAGAGATCAAGGCTGGTCGGAGACCCAGTACTTC
TRBJ2-2 NA NA TRBV5-8 CASSLANLGGELFF TGTGCCAGCAGCTTGGCGAATTTGGGCGGGGAGCTGTTTTTT
TRBJ2-2 NA NA TRBV28 CASSLYAGELFF TGTGCCAGCAGTTTATATGCCGGGGAGCTGTTTTTT
TRBJ1-1 NA NA TRBV28 CASTPGRWGNTEAFF TGTGCCAGCACCCCTGGGAGGTGGGGGAACACTGAAGCTTTCTTT
TRBJ1-2 NA NA TRBV25-1 CASSENRYYGYTF TGTGCCAGCAGTGAGAACAGGTACTATGGCTACACCTTC
TRBJ2-2 NA TRBD2 TRBV6-2/TRBV6-3 CASSSGLAGARTGELFF TGTGCCAGCAGTTCCGGACTAGCGGGAGCACGGACCGGGGAGCTGTTTTTT
TRBJ2-2 once NA TRBV24-1 CATSDFRGGRTGELFF TGTGCCACCAGTGATTTTAGAGGGGGGAGAACCGGGGAGCTGTTTTTT
TRBJ1-2 NA NA TRBV5-1 CASSLEARASYGYTF TGCGCCAGCAGCTTGGAAGCCAGGGCGAGCTATGGCTACACCTTC
TRBJ2-7 NA TRBD2 TRBV7-8 CASSLVLAGGWDEQYF TGTGCCAGCAGCTTAGTACTAGCGGGAGGATGGGACGAGCAGTACTTC
TRBJ1-1 NA NA TRBV3-1/TRBV3-2 CASSQPGGNTEAFF TGTGCCAGCAGCCAACCCGGGGGGAACACTGAAGCTTTCTTT
TRBJ1-2 NA NA TRBV11-2 CASSSSLGVRDYGYTF TGTGCCAGCAGCTCTTCCTTGGGGGTGAGAGACTATGGCTACACCTTC
TRBJ1-5 NA TRBD1 TRBV2 CASSELEGASNQPQHF TGTGCCAGCAGTGAACTGGAGGGGGCTAGCAATCAGCCCCAGCATTTT
TRBJ2-1 NA TRBD2 TRBV5-1 CASSRAGGSYNEQFF TGCGCCAGCAGCCGTGCGGGAGGCTCCTACAATGAGCAGTTCTTC
TRBJ2-1 NA NA TRBV5-4 CASSWDPNNEQFF TGTGCCAGCAGTTGGGACCCAAACAATGAGCAGTTCTTC
TRBJ1-1 NA NA TRBV12-3/TRBV12-4 CASRVLGTEAFF TGTGCCAGCAGGGTTCTAGGCACTGAAGCTTTCTTT
TRBJ2-3 NA TRBD2 TRBV11-1 CASSFIAGDSDTQYF TGTGCCAGCAGCTTTATAGCGGGAGATTCAGATACGCAGTATTTT
TRBJ2-1 once NA TRBV19 CASSTIGSRRGNEQFF TGTGCCAGTAGTACGATCGGGAGCCGTCGAGGGAATGAGCAGTTCTTC
TRBJ1-2 NA NA TRBV27 CASSLSSTANYGYTF TGTGCCAGCAGTTTATCTTCCACGGCGAACTATGGCTACACCTTC
TRBJ1-1 NA NA TRBV4-1 CASSQGEFYEAFF TGCGCCAGCAGCCAAGGGGAATTTTACGAAGCTTTCTTT
TRBJ1-2 NA NA TRBV6-5 CASSQQEEYGYTF TGTGCCAGCAGCCAACAGGAAGAGTATGGCTACACCTTC
TRBJ2-7 NA NA TRBV19 CASSSWDTSYEQYF TGTGCCAGTAGTTCCTGGGACACCAGCTACGAGCAGTACTTC
TRBJ2-3 NA TRBD1 TRBV5-6 CASGQGATTDTQYF TGTGCCAGCGGTCAGGGGGCTACCACAGATACGCAGTATTTT
TRBJ1-2 NA TRBD1 TRBV5-4 CASSSPSRGREGYTF TGTGCCAGCAGCTCCCCCAGCAGGGGGCGGGAGGGCTACACCTTC
TRBJ1-1 once TRBD1 TRBV5-4 CASSSGPDRGNTEAFF TGTGCCAGCAGCTCGGGACCGGACAGGGGGAACACTGAAGCTTTCTTT
TRBJ1-2 NA NA TRBV9 CASSVGTGNYGYTF TGTGCCAGCAGCGTAGGGACGGGGAACTATGGCTACACCTTC
TRBJ2-7 NA TRBD1 TRBV28 CASSTRDRGGYEQYF TGTGCCAGCAGTACCCGGGACAGGGGAGGCTACGAGCAGTACTTC
TRBJ2-7 NA TRBD2 TRBV27 CASSLCAGGSLGEQYF TGTGCCAGCAGTTTATGTGCGGGGGGTTCCTTGGGGGAGCAGTACTTC
TRBJ1-1 NA TRBD1 TRBV30 CAWDLNRGNTEAFF TGTGCCTGGGATCTAAACAGGGGGAACACTGAAGCTTTCTTT
TRBJ1-1 NA NA TRBV11-2 CASSFRVTEAFF TGTGCCAGCAGCTTTAGGGTCACTGAAGCTTTCTTT
TRBJ1-1 NA TRBD1 TRBV11-3 CASSPGQGMNTEAFF TGTGCCAGCAGCCCAGGACAGGGGATGAACACTGAAGCTTTCTTT
TRBJ1-4 once NA TRBV10-3 CAISETGTNEKLFF TGTGCCATCAGTGAGACGGGGACGAATGAAAAACTGTTTTTT
TRBJ2-1 NA TRBD2 TRBV3-1/TRBV3-2 CASSQETAGAYNEQFF TGTGCCAGCAGCCAAGAGACAGCGGGGGCTTACAATGAGCAGTTCTTC
TRBJ1-4 NA NA TRBV28 CASSPPGGLNEKLFF TGTGCCAGCAGCCCGCCCGGAGGGCTTAATGAAAAACTGTTTTTT
TRBJ2-1 NA NA TRBV21-1 CASTLGAGQQSYNEQFF TGTGCCAGCACACTTGGCGCGGGACAGCAATCCTACAATGAGCAGTTCTTC